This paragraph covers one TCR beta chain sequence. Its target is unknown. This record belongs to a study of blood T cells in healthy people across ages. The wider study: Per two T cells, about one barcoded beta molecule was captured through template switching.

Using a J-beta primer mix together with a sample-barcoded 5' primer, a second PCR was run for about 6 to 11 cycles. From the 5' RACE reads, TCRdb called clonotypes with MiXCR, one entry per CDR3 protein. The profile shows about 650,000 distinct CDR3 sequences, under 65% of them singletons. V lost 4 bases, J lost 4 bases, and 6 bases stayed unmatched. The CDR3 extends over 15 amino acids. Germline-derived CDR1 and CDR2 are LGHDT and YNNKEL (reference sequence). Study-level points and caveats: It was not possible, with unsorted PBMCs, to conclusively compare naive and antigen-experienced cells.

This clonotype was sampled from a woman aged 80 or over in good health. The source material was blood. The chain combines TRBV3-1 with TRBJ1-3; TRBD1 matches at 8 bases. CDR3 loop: CASSPRTGRGNTIYF. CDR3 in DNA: TGTGCCAGCAGCCCCCGGACAGGGAGGGGAAACACCATATATTTT.